This TCR beta chain was sequenced in a study of blood T cell repertoires in COVID-19. The wider study: COVID-19 samples, acute and convalescent, were from the United States, Italy and Spain. PBMCs, B-cell-depleted T cells, or T cells provided the cDNA or gDNA that made up the material.

Measured with immunoSEQ multiplex PCR; TCRdb has only the in-frame clones, and not every one. The sample contains 200,000 to 250,000 clones, 86% of which appear only once. Trimming cost V 1 base and J 6 bases; bases outside gene matches: 5. This CDR3 is 14 amino acids long. Germline V CDR1 and CDR2: SGHNT, YYREEE (reference sequence). V and J are TRBV5-4 and TRBJ2-7; 9 bases are a match to TRBD2. This sequence originates from a young woman who had recovered from COVID-19. Sequencing was performed on peripheral blood. In DNA, the CDR3 is TGTGCCAGCAGCTTGTGGGCGGGGGGGCCCGAGCAGTACTTC. Encoded protein: CASSLWAGGPEQYF.